These T cell receptor beta chains were read from a single sample in a study of metastatic and nonmetastatic thyroid tumors. Using MiXCR, TCRdb reanalyzed the PCR reads. The sample has about 9,600 clones, roughly 32% seen once; the top ten hold roughly 5%. Sequenced: tumor tissue. The receptor source for this set is a female donor with papillary thyroid cancer or a benign thyroid nodule (not recorded which). Some clones in this sample may be carry-over from other donors' samples. Both conserved end residues are part of each CDR3. A D gene is named only where the DNA matches it firmly. Part of the rows lack a size; the others show once, few, many or a class for expanded clones.

medium-sized	TRBD2	TRBV18	TRBJ2-7	TGTGCCAGCTCACCCCCAAGACTAGCGGGAGGTCGGGAGCAGTACTTC	CASSPPRLAGGREQYF
few	-	TRBV10-2	TRBJ1-3	TGCGCCAGCAGGGGGGGGACTTCTGGAAACACCATATATTTT	CASRGGTSGNTIYF
few	-	TRBV5-6	TRBJ1-6	TGTGCCAGCAGCTTGGTGGGGTCCGATTCACCCCTCCACTTT	CASSLVGSDSPLHF
-	-	TRBV20-1	TRBJ1-1	TGCAGTGCTAGATCGGACAGCCTAAACACTGAAGCTTTCTTT	CSARSDSLNTEAFF
medium-sized	-	TRBV7-3	TRBJ1-6	TGTGCCAGCAGCTTAATAGGGCATAATTCACCCCTCCACTTT	CASSLIGHNSPLHF
few	-	TRBV6-1	TRBJ1-5	TGTGCCAGCAGGATGCCCGCGGGGGGAAATCAGCCCCAGCATTTT	CASRMPAGGNQPQHF
few	-	TRBV6-1	TRBJ2-7	TGTGCCAGCACACCCAGTACCTACGAGCAGTACTTC	CASTPSTYEQYF
medium-sized	-	TRBV6-1	TRBJ1-2	TGTGCCAGCAGATCCGAAGGAGGCTACACCTTC	CASRSEGGYTF
-	-	TRBV4-3	TRBJ1-2	TGCGCCAGCAGCCAAGGCAGGGTTGTGGATGGCTACACCTTC	CASSQGRVVDGYTF
medium-sized	-	TRBV6-1	TRBJ1-2	TGTGCCAGCAACAAACCCGGGAACTATGGCTACACCTTC	CASNKPGNYGYTF
few	TRBD2	TRBV6-1	TRBJ2-1	TGTGCCAGCAGCTCCTATGGACTAGCGGATGACAATGAGCAGTTCTTC	CASSSYGLADDNEQFF
large	-	TRBV27	TRBJ2-7	TGTGCCAGCAAAACCGGAGATCTCGAGCAGTACTTC	CASKTGDLEQYF
-	TRBD1	TRBV11-2	TRBJ2-7	TGTGCCAGCAGCTTAGGGACAGGGGTCCTCGAGCAGTACTTC	CASSLGTGVLEQYF
few	TRBD1	TRBV28	TRBJ2-7	TGTGCCAGCAGTTTAAGACAGGGTTGGAGAAACGAGCAGTACTTC	CASSLRQGWRNEQYF
medium-sized	TRBD2	TRBV10-1	TRBJ2-2	TGCGCCAGCAGCCGGACTAGGGGCACCGGGGAGCTGTTTTTT	CASSRTRGTGELFF
-	-	TRBV3-1	TRBJ2-7	TGTGCCAGCAGCCACGGAGACAACACCTACGAGCAGTACTTC	CASSHGDNTYEQYF
many	TRBD2	TRBV5-4	TRBJ2-7	TGTGCCAGCAGCTTGGTTACCGGGACTAGCGGGACTTATGGTACCTACGAGCAGTACTTC	CASSLVTGTSGTYGTYEQYF
-	TRBD2	TRBV5-1	TRBJ2-1	TGCGCCAGCAGCTCTCTCCCCGGGACTAGCGGGGGTTACAATGAGCAGTTCTTC	CASSSLPGTSGGYNEQFF
many	TRBD2	TRBV25-1	TRBJ2-5	TGTGCCAGCAGACTAGCGGGGGGCCAAGAGACCCAGTACTTC	CASRLAGGQETQYF
-	-	TRBV4-3	TRBJ2-3	TGCGCCAGCAGCCAAGGTCATCGGGACGCAGATACGCAGTATTTT	CASSQGHRDADTQYF
once	TRBD1	TRBV20-1	TRBJ1-5	TGCAGTGCTGAGACCGGGACAGTTAGCAATCAGCCCCAGCATTTT	CSAETGTVSNQPQHF